A single sample is the source of the 2 T cell receptor beta chains below, sequenced in a study of T-cell reconstitution after alpha-beta-depleted transplantation in children. Unique molecular identifiers were incorporated when the TCRbeta library was constructed. One entry per CDR3 protein, called by TCRdb with MiXCR from the PCR reads. The sample consists of over 45,000 distinct CDR3 sequences, less than 6% of them appearing once. Here the sequenced sample was PBMCs, mostly from graft donor cells, taken 60 days after TCRalphabeta/CD19-depleted stem cell transplant. The source of these receptors is a female patient aged 2-15 years who had a stem cell transplant for aplastic anemia, so the T cells may come from the graft donor.

The V call is TRBV7-9, the J call TRBJ2-7; 9 nucleotides line up with TRBD2. The CDR3 consists of 14 residues. Unmatched junction bases numbered 5, after V lost 3 bases and J lost 5 bases. Germline V gene sequence: CDR1 SEHNR, CDR2 FQNEAQ (reference sequence). In nucleotides, the CDR3 is TGTGCCAGCAGCTTCGAACTAGCGGGCGACGAGCAGTACTTC. Translating gives CASSFELAGDEQYF.

The chain combines TRBV19 with TRBJ2-1; D is ambiguous. There are 13 residues in the CDR3. Germline CDR1 and CDR2: LNHDA and SQIVND (reference sequence). V gave up 3 bases and J gave up 6 bases, with 9 bases separating them. In DNA form, the CDR3 reads TGTGCCAGTAGTATCAGACGAATCAATGAGCAGTTCTTC. It is translated as CASSIRRINEQFF.